A selection of T cell receptor beta chains follows, all from one sample in a study of response to subunit inactivated influenza vaccine. TCRdb analysed the RT-PCR reads with MiXCR anew, one entry per CDR3 protein. The data show 250,000 to 350,000 distinct CDR3 sequences, roughly 20% seen once. The specimen was PBMCs from blood, collected less than 22 months after vaccination. All receptors derive from a man aged 50-75 years who received an inactivated influenza vaccine. Both conserved end residues are part of each CDR3. D genes are given only for firm matches.

cdr3_aa	d_call	j_call	v_call
CAWSVYPPIFTRDRGGYTF	TRBD1	TRBJ1-2	TRBV30
CASSDIRNEKLFF	NA	TRBJ1-4	TRBV10-2
CASSQDWGNNEQFF	NA	TRBJ2-1	TRBV4-2
CASSSLRGQSTDTQYF	NA	TRBJ2-3	TRBV11-2
CASSLEINQPQHF	NA	TRBJ1-5	TRBV12-3/TRBV12-4
CASSRLLPYNSPLHF	NA	TRBJ1-6	TRBV2
CASHRAGRSYNEQFF	NA	TRBJ2-1	TRBV6-1
CSAPGAQGWNQPQHF	NA	TRBJ1-5	TRBV20-1
CASSYTLTGELFF	NA	TRBJ2-2	TRBV6-2/TRBV6-3
CASSYYLSTEAFF	NA	TRBJ1-1	TRBV6-2/TRBV6-3
CASTPPGGTGRIQPQHF	TRBD1	TRBJ1-5	TRBV6-2/TRBV6-3
CASSFSGSGNTIYF	NA	TRBJ1-3	TRBV12-3/TRBV12-4
CASSSGGLRFDTQYF	NA	TRBJ2-3	TRBV9
CATRGREEEAFF	NA	TRBJ1-1	TRBV10-3
CASSWQTYEQYF	NA	TRBJ2-7	TRBV12-3/TRBV12-4
CASSRWEGQPQHF	NA	TRBJ1-5	TRBV6-2/TRBV6-3
CASSLGLGDNQPQHF	NA	TRBJ1-5	TRBV12-3/TRBV12-4
CASSEALGPYGYTF	NA	TRBJ1-2	TRBV6-1
CASSLFLRVSEQYF	NA	TRBJ2-7	TRBV5-5
CASSPYRQGYYGYTF	TRBD1	TRBJ1-2	TRBV2
CASTIQASNTGELFF	NA	TRBJ2-2	TRBV12-3/TRBV12-4
CASQRDRNTDTQYF	NA	TRBJ2-3	TRBV2
CSAHGPGFTYNEQFF	NA	TRBJ2-1	TRBV29-1
CAIRGQGDEKLFF	TRBD1	TRBJ1-4	TRBV10-3
CASSYSRGYGYTF	NA	TRBJ1-2	TRBV6-5
CASKDIEKLFF	NA	TRBJ1-4	TRBV19
CASSPGTSGSFGGSELFF	TRBD2	TRBJ2-2	TRBV18
CASSHIAGSSADTQYF	TRBD2	TRBJ2-3	TRBV4-3
CASSFASEQYF	NA	TRBJ2-7	TRBV12-1